The clone carrying this T cell receptor (beta chain) has only one observation. What it binds is unknown. Assay: immunoSEQ multiplex PCR; the TCRdb copy retains only in-frame clones and omits some. The repertoire holds some 30,000 clones, with roughly four fifths as singletons. This entry comes from a study of early stage breast cancer tumors. The overall study: Each sample averaged around 9.5-fold read coverage. Whole-study results and caveats: Compared with adjacent normal breast, tumors showed around 2.7-fold denser, more clonal T cells. Most shared enriched TCRB sequences were commonly generated ones.

Trimming pared 4 bases from V and 0 bases from J, leaving 10 bases between. Per germline, CDR1 SGHRS and CDR2 YFSETQ. The CDR3 loop spans 14 amino acids. The sample taken for sequencing was blood. J is TRBJ1-2 and V is TRBV5-1, with D perhaps matching TRBD1 (5 bases). This sequence originates from a person between 50 and 60 years old with breast cancer. CDR3 coding DNA: TGCGCCAGCAGCCCGACGACAGCTAACTATGGCTACACCTTC. Amino acids: CASSPTTANYGYTF.